Following are 27 T cell receptor beta chains from one sample sequenced in a study of blood T cells in healthy people across ages. A second PCR, run for about 7 to 11 cycles, used a sample-barcoded 5' primer plus a J-beta primer mix. MiXCR, run by TCRdb on the 5' RACE reads, gives a single entry per CDR3 protein. The sample has 1.8 million or so distinct CDR3 sequences, 35% to 50% seen once. The sample comprised blood. These receptors originate from a human donor in good health.

This clonotype was counted between two and nine times. The rearrangement uses TRBV4-3 and TRBJ2-2; maybe TRBD1 (5 bases). Trimming left V 6 bases short and J 0 bases short, with 11 bases between. Germline V lookup: CDR1 LGHNA, CDR2 YSLEER. The CDR3 runs 15 residues. CDR3 residues: CASSPWTTNTGELFF. The CDR3 nucleotides read TGCGCCAGCAGTCCCTGGACAACGAACACCGGGGAGCTGTTTTTT.

The V and J genes are TRBV18 and TRBJ1-1, with D unclear. The V gene's germline CDR1 is KGHSH and CDR2 LQKENI. The CDR3 totals 14 residues. Trimming shortened V by 5 bases and J by 1 base, and 11 bases separated the two germline ends. DNA for the CDR3: TGTGCCAGCTCATCTCGGACCGAGAACACTGAAGCTTTCTTT. Translating gives CASSSRTENTEAFF.

This clonotype was counted only a few times. The J gene is TRBJ1-1, the V gene TRBV29-1; 12 bases align to TRBD1. The ends lost 4 bases at V and 6 bases at J; junction bases unmatched: 6. The CDR3 runs to 14 residues. Germline V CDR1 and CDR2: SQVTM, ANQGSEA. CDR3 protein: CSVAPGQGAAEAFF. The DNA for the CDR3 is TGCAGCGTTGCCCCGGGACAGGGGGCCGCTGAAGCTTTCTTT.

This clonotype was seen ten or more times. A much bigger clone sits one base away, suggesting this may be a read error. V is TRBV12-3 or TRBV12-4 and J is TRBJ2-6, with D possibly matching TRBD1 (5 bases). Trimming took 5 bases from V and 0 from J, leaving 8 bases between them. This CDR3 spans 15 amino acids. The CDR3 reads CASSEGVSGANVLTF. For the CDR3, the DNA is TGTGCCAGCAGTGAAGGGGTCTCTGGGGCCAACGTCCTGACTTTC.

The rearrangement joins TRBV20-1 to TRBJ2-1, with TRBD2 matching 10 bases. Germline values: CDR1 DFQATT, CDR2 SNEGSKA (reference sequence). The CDR3 is 16 amino acids. V was clipped by 3 bases and J by 2 bases; unmatched bases: 7. The CDR3, as DNA: TGCAGTGCTAGGGCCCCAGCGGGGGGGCCCTACAATGAGCAGTTCTTC. It codes for CSARAPAGGPYNEQFF.

This chain's CDR3 is CASSQGVASGNTIYF. For the CDR3, the DNA is TGCGCCAGCAGCCAAGGAGTAGCGTCTGGAAACACCATATATTTT. The V call is TRBV4-1, the J call TRBJ1-3; no clear D gene. Germline lookup yields CDR1 MGHRA and CDR2 YSYEKL. CDR3 length: 15 amino acids. The V end lost 1 base, the J end lost 1 base, and 8 bases lay between the germline ends.

This clonotype occurred once. The chain joins TRBV6-4 to TRBJ2-1; 8 positions match TRBD1. There are 12 residues in the CDR3. The V gene's germline CDR1 is MRHNA and CDR2 SNTAGT. The V segment lost 10 bases and the J segment 5 bases; nucleotides outside the gene matches: 4. DNA of the CDR3: TGTGCCACCAGGGGGCCAAACAATGAGCAGTTCTTC. This sequence encodes CATRGPNNEQFF.

This clonotype has just one count. This chain joins TRBV29-1 and TRBJ2-1; TRBD2 aligns across 11 bases. The V segment lost 6 bases and the J segment 8 bases; nucleotides outside the gene matches: 12. Germline V lookup: CDR1 SQVTM, CDR2 ANQGSEA. The CDR3 totals 15 residues. The CDR3: CSVALAGVGSDEQFF. The CDR3 nucleotides read TGCAGCGTCGCACTAGCGGGGGTGGGTAGCGATGAGCAGTTCTTC.

Comment on this clonotype: Germline is not matched at one junction end, which may reflect a read error. This chain joins TRBV12-3 or TRBV12-4 and TRBJ2-5, with D unclear. The CDR3 spans 14 residues. CDR3 DNA sequence: TGTGTCAGCAACCTGGGTGGATTCCAAGAGACCCAGTACTTC. It is translated as CVSNLGGFQETQYF.

This chain joins TRBV20-1 and TRBJ1-3; TRBD1 agrees at 7 bases. Germline trimming cut 5 bases from V and 0 bases from J; bases unmatched to any gene: 7. This CDR3 has 15 amino acids. Germline V gene data show CDR1 as DFQATT and CDR2 as SNEGSKA (reference sequence). The DNA for the CDR3 is TGCAGTGCTGCTCCCGGGACAGTCTCTGGAAACACCATATATTTT. Encoded protein: CSAAPGTVSGNTIYF.

This clonotype has just a few counts. V and J are TRBV6-2 or TRBV6-3 and TRBJ2-1; D call uncertain. The V gene lost 4 bases and the J gene lost 3 bases, with 13 bases spanning the gap. The CDR3 runs 15 residues. Germline values: CDR1 MNHEY, CDR2 SVGEGT. The CDR3 is CASSSLDGFYNEQFF. In nucleotides, the CDR3 is TGTGCCAGCAGTTCCCTTGACGGGTTCTACAATGAGCAGTTCTTC.

This rearrangement joins TRBV5-1 to TRBJ1-4, with D unclear. V was shortened by 6 bases and J by 7 bases, with 10 bases between the two germline ends. The germline V gene has CDR1 SGHRS and CDR2 YFSETQ. The CDR3 loop spans 12 amino acids. The DNA of the CDR3 is TGCGCCAGCACGAGGACCGGTGAAAAACTGTTTTTT. It codes for CASTRTGEKLFF.

This chain joins TRBV20-1 and TRBJ2-1; D might be TRBD2 (5 bases). Trimming cost V 5 bases and J 10 bases, with 15 bases left between them. The CDR3 is 12 amino acids. Germline CDR1 is DFQATT and CDR2 is SNEGSKA (reference sequence). CDR3 residues: CSARKLAHEQFF. The CDR3 DNA is TGCAGTGCTCGAAAGCTAGCACACGAGCAGTTCTTC.

The gene calls are TRBV5-1 and TRBJ1-2; no clear D gene. V lost 4 bases and J lost 1, with 11 bases in between. CDR1 is SGHRS, CDR2 YFSETQ, per germline. CDR3 length: 14 amino acids. The chain's CDR3 is CASSRAESNYGYTF. DNA for the CDR3: TGCGCCAGCAGCCGGGCGGAAAGTAACTATGGCTACACCTTC.

V and J are TRBV11-1 and TRBJ1-6, with 7 bases lining up with TRBD1. With V trimmed by 2 bases and J by 8 bases, 6 bases remained unmatched. In germline, CDR1 is SGHAT, CDR2 FQDESV (reference sequence). The CDR3 has 15 residues. CDR3 amino acids: CASSLIYRGDSPLHF. The CDR3 coding sequence is TGTGCCAGCAGCTTAATTTACAGGGGAGATTCACCCCTCCACTTT.

The V gene is TRBV7-9, the J gene TRBJ2-5, with D unclear. This CDR3 is 12 amino acids long. V was shortened by 11 bases and J by 1 base, with 11 bases between the two germline ends. The V gene's germline CDR1 is SEHNR and CDR2 FQNEAQ (reference sequence). CDR3 coding DNA: TGTGCCGTAAGCAGTCCCCAAGAGACCCAGTACTTC. Its protein product is CAVSSPQETQYF.

The chain couples TRBV7-6 to TRBJ2-4, with 8 nucleotides matching TRBD1. The V gene's germline CDR1 is SGHVS and CDR2 FNYEAQ. V lost 3 bases and J lost 0; bases outside the gene matches: 4. The CDR3 totals 16 residues. The CDR3 protein is CASSLGTGVAKNIQYF. The CDR3 DNA is TGTGCCAGCAGCTTGGGGACAGGTGTAGCCAAAAACATTCAGTACTTC.

The V gene is TRBV29-1, the J gene TRBJ2-7, with a weak D call TRBD1 (5 bases). Germline assignment: CDR1 SQVTM and CDR2 ANQGSEA. Trimming removed 8 bases at V and 0 bases at J, with 20 bases between. The CDR3 runs to 15 residues. CDR3 bases: TGCAGCTTCCTCTTGTTGGACACTGGCTCCTACGAGCAGTACTTC. Protein sequence: CSFLLLDTGSYEQYF.

This clonotype was seen at least ten times. CDR3 residues: CATGQGINEQFF. The CDR3, as DNA: TGTGCCACCGGCCAGGGGATCAATGAGCAGTTCTTC. This chain uses TRBV24-1 with TRBJ2-1; D possibly corresponds to TRBD1 (6 bases). Trimming shortened V by 9 bases and J by 6 bases, and 11 bases separated the two germline ends. This CDR3 spans 12 amino acids. Germline CDR1 KGHDR, CDR2 SFDVKD.

The chain is built from TRBV13 and TRBJ2-4, with unresolved D. Germline CDR1 reads PRHDT; CDR2 reads FYEKMQ (reference sequence). V dropped 0 bases and J dropped 13 bases, with 13 bases sitting between them. This CDR3 is 13 amino acids long. This chain's CDR3 is CASSLGDPARQYF. CDR3 bases: TGTGCCAGCAGCTTAGGGGACCCGGCGCGACAGTACTTC.

This clonotype was seen a few times. The chain recombines TRBV19 with TRBJ2-7; tentatively, D is TRBD1 or TRBD2 (6 bases each). The CDR3 extends over 14 amino acids. The V and J ends lost 7 bases and 2 bases respectively, with 15 bases between them. Germline loops: CDR1 LNHDA, CDR2 SQIVND (reference sequence). The chain's CDR3 is CASNPGGSPYEQYF. In DNA, the CDR3 is TGTGCCAGTAACCCCGGGGGCAGCCCCTACGAGCAGTACTTC.

This clonotype was detected a few times. This rearrangement joins TRBV6-2 or TRBV6-3 to TRBJ2-7; the match to TRBD1 covers 10 bases. The trim removed 4 bases at V and 2 bases at J, leaving 5 bases unmatched. In germline, CDR1 is MNHEY, CDR2 SVGEGT. This CDR3 is built from 15 residues. The CDR3 DNA is TGTGCCAGCAGTTCCCCGGACAGGGGGGCCTACGAGCAGTACTTC. Translated: CASSSPDRGAYEQYF.

This clonotype was found a few times. The V and J genes are TRBV7-2 and TRBJ2-7; 8 bases align to TRBD2. V shed 1 base, J shed 5 bases, and the junction held 7 bases outside the gene matches. Germline CDR1 is SGHTA and CDR2 is FQGNSA. CDR3 size: 15 residues. The CDR3 region is CASSLVAGGLDEQYF. The DNA for the CDR3 is TGTGCCAGCAGCTTAGTTGCGGGGGGTTTGGACGAGCAGTACTTC.

The chain recombines TRBV3-1 with TRBJ2-7; D may be TRBD1 or TRBD2 (5 bases each). Per the germline V gene, CDR1 is LGHDT and CDR2 is YNNKEL (reference sequence). This CDR3 has 14 amino acids. Trimming removed 4 bases from V and 3 bases from J, with 13 bases in between. The CDR3 reads CASSLWDEDYEQYF. In DNA form, the CDR3 reads TGTGCCAGCAGCCTGTGGGACGAGGACTACGAGCAGTACTTC.

The rearrangement links TRBV7-2 to TRBJ2-1, with 8 bases fitting TRBD2. Germline V gives CDR1 SGHTA, CDR2 FQGNSA. The ends lost 1 base at V and 9 bases at J; junction bases unmatched: 11. The CDR3 sequence is 16 residues long. DNA for the CDR3: TGTGCCAGCAGCTTAGACGTATCGGGGGGGGCGGTTGAGCAGTTCTTC. Protein: CASSLDVSGGAVEQFF.

This clonotype has only a few counts. The chain has TRBV7-2 and TRBJ2-1; 9 bases map to TRBD1. Germline CDR1 and CDR2: SGHTA and FQGNSA. The trim removed 3 bases at V and 7 bases at J, leaving 7 bases unmatched. CDR3 length equals 15 residues. CDR3 DNA: TGTGCCAGCAGCTTTAGGAGACAGGGGGGGAATGAGCAGTTCTTC. Protein product: CASSFRRQGGNEQFF.

The gene calls are TRBV29-1 and TRBJ2-2; D not certain. This CDR3 contains 14 residues. CDR1 and CDR2 (germline): SQVTM, ANQGSEA. Deletions cut 3 bases from V and 0 bases from J, with 8 bases between. In DNA, the CDR3 is TGCAGCGTTGAGGGCCTCCCGAACACCGGGGAGCTGTTTTTT. As protein: CSVEGLPNTGELFF.